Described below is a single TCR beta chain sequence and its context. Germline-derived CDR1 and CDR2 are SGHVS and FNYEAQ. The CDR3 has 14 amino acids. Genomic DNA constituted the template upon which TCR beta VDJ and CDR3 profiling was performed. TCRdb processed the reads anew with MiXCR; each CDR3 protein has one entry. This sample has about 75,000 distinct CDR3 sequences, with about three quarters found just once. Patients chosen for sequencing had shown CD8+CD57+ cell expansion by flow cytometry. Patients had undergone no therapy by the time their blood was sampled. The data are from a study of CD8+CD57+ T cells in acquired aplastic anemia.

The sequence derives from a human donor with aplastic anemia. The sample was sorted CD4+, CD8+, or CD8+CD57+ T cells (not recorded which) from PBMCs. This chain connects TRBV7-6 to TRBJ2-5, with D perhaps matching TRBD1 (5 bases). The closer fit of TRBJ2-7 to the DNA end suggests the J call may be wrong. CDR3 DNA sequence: TGTGCCAGCAGCTTAGGCAGGGTTAACTACGAGCAGTACTTC. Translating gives CASSLGRVNYEQYF.